This T cell receptor (beta chain) is drawn from a study of T cell responses to AZD1222 COVID-19 vaccine. The wider study: Analysis merged second doses at about 4 or about 12 weeks.

Study-wide findings and caveats: The sample set comprised mostly white British donors with more females, and clonal diversity was possibly underestimated.

Assay: immunoSEQ multiplex PCR; the TCRdb copy retains only in-frame clones and omits some. Counted here are about 120,000 clones, more than 85% occurring once; the ten biggest clones make up 2.4%. V was clipped by 5 bases and J by 6 bases, with 20 bases between them. Germline V gene lookup returns CDR1 SGHVS and CDR2 FQNEAQ. This CDR3 is built from 16 residues. Regarding this clone: No antigen is known for it.

The genes are TRBV7-8 and TRBJ1-5; possibly TRBD1 for D (5 bases). This clonotype was obtained from an adult in good health. This specimen consisted of peripheral blood, obtained on day 0 of AZD1222 vaccination. The CDR3 here is CASSQQAGGIGQPQHF. DNA of the CDR3: TGTGCCAGCAGCCAACAGGCGGGGGGTATTGGTCAGCCCCAGCATTTT.